The T cell receptor beta chain under discussion was sequenced for a study of post-analysis software for immune sequencing data. Points from the study as a whole: Four or five TRBV segments were significantly more frequent in patients than in controls. TRBV5-6, TRBV5-1 and TRBV20-1 were among these segments.

Losses at the gene ends were 6 bases for V and 8 bases for J; bases not matched to a gene: 12. From germline, CDR1 is MNHEY and CDR2 SVGAGI. The CDR3 spans 14 residues. As regards this clonotype: What it recognizes is unknown.

The TCR beta cDNA libraries contained unique molecular identifiers. TCRdb recomputed calls from the PCR reads with MiXCR, one row per CDR3 protein. This table has 600,000 to 750,000 distinct CDR3 sequences, approximately 59% appearing once. The chain is built from TRBV6-5 and TRBJ1-2; TRBD1 matches at 7 bases. Sequenced sample: blood. The TCR originated in a girl aged 2 to 9 with multiple sclerosis. The CDR3 sequence is CASSRGQARSGYTF. In DNA, the CDR3 is TGTGCCAGCAGCCGCGGACAGGCAAGGAGCGGCTACACCTTC.